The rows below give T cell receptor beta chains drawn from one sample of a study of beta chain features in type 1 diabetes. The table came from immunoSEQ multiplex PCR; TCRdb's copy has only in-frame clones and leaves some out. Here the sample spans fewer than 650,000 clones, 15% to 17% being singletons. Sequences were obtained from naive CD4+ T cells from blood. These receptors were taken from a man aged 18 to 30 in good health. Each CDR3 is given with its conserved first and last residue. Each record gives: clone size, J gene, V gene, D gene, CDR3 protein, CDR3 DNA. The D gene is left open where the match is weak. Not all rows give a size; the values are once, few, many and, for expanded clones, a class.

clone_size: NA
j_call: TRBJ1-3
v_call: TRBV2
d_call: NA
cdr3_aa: CASSESGPSGNTIYF
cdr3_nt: TGTGCCAGCAGTGAGTCAGGACCCTCTGGAAACACCATATATTTT

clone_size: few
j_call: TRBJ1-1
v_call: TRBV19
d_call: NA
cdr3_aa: CASTIRSMNTEAFF
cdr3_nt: TGTGCCAGTACCATCAGGTCCATGAACACTGAAGCTTTCTTT

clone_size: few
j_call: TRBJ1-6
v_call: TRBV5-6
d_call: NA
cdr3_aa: CASGKEISPLHF
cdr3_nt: TGTGCCAGCGGGAAGGAAATTTCACCCCTCCACTTT

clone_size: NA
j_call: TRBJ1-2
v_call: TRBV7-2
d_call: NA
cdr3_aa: CASSLSENYGYTF
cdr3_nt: TGTGCCAGCAGCCTGAGCGAAAACTATGGCTACACCTTC

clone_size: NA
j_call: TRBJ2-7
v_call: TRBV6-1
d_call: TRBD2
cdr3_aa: CASRSGLAGPYEQYF
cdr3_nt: TGTGCCAGCAGATCGGGACTAGCGGGTCCCTACGAGCAGTACTTC

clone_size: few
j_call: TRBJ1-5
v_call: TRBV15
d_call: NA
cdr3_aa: CATSRDPRGRDGDQPQHF
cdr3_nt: TGTGCCACCAGCAGAGACCCCCGTGGCAGGGACGGGGATCAGCCCCAGCATTTT

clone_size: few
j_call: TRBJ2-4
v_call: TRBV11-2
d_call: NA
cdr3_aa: CASSPMRGLMTKNIQYF
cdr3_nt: TGTGCCAGCAGCCCAATGCGTGGTCTTATGACCAAAAACATTCAGTACTTC

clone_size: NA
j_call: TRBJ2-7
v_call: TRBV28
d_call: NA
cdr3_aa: CASQGDAGLWEQYF
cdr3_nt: TGTGCCAGCCAGGGGGACGCGGGACTTTGGGAGCAGTACTTC

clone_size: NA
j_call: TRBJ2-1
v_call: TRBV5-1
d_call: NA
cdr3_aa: CASSLAVGTYNEQFF
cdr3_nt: TGCGCCAGCAGCTTGGCCGTCGGAACCTACAATGAGCAGTTCTTC

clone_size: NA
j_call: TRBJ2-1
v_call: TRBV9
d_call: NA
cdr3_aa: CASSSGPTGEQFF
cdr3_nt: TGTGCCAGCAGCTCAGGCCCGACGGGTGAGCAGTTCTTC

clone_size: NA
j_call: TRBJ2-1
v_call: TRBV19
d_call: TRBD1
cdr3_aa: CASSSDRMGYNEQFF
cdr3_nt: TGTGCCAGTAGTTCGGACAGGATGGGCTACAATGAGCAGTTCTTC

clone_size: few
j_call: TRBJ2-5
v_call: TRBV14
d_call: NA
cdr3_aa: CASSAARTQYF
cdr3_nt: TGTGCCAGCAGCGCAGCCCGGACCCAGTACTTC

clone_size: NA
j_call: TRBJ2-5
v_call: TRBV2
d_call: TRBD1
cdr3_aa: CASIQGARETQYF
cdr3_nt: TGTGCCAGCATCCAGGGGGCGAGGGAGACCCAGTACTTC

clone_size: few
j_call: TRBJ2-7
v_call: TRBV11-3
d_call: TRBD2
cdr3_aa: CASSLTSGSYEQYF
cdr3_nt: TGTGCCAGCAGCTTAACTAGCGGCTCCTACGAGCAGTACTTC

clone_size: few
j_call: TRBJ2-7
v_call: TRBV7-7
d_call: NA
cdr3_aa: CASSFGQGNYEQYF
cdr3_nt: TGTGCCAGCAGCTTTGGTCAGGGTAACTACGAGCAGTACTTC